Following are 13 T cell receptor beta chains from one sample sequenced in a study of cytomegalovirus exposure and HLA in healthy donors. The PCR had 60 Vbeta and 13 Jbeta primers. Generated by immunoSEQ multiplex PCR, the TCRdb table keeps only in-frame clones and is missing some. The sample has some 60,000 clones; approximately 83% are singletons. The sequenced sample was PBMCs. The receptors were sampled from a man aged 40-49 years in good health and CMV-seronegative.

The genes are TRBV11-3 and TRBJ2-2; no firm D call. The V and J ends lost 4 bases and 7 bases respectively, with 7 bases between them. The CDR3 sequence is 12 residues long. Germline CDR1 reads SGHNT; CDR2 reads YENEEA. In DNA, the CDR3 is TGTGCCAGCAGCTCTACGAACGGGGAGCTGTTTTTT. This codes for CASSSTNGELFF.

The chain couples TRBV19 to TRBJ2-5; D gene unclear. The CDR3 has 13 residues. Germline loops: CDR1 LNHDA, CDR2 SQIVND (reference sequence). The V and J ends lost 4 bases and 4 bases respectively, with 10 bases between them. CDR3 in amino acids: CASSNLGLETQYF. The CDR3 DNA follows: TGTGCCAGTAGTAATCTCGGGTTAGAGACCCAGTACTTC.

The CDR3 nucleotides read TGTGCCAGCAGTTATTCGGTTGGCAGGAACGGATCACCCCTCCACTTT. It is translated as CASSYSVGRNGSPLHF. This sequence joins TRBV6-6 and TRBJ1-6; no firm D call. Germline assignment: CDR1 MNHNY and CDR2 SVGAGI (reference sequence). This CDR3 is built from 16 residues. V was trimmed by 3 bases and J by 10 bases, leaving 19 bases between them.

The rearrangement uses TRBV6-1 and TRBJ2-7; 8 bases fit TRBD1. The CDR3 is 14 amino acids. Trimming took 6 bases from V and 0 from J; bases not matched to a gene: 4. Germline CDR1 reads MNHNS; CDR2 reads SASEGT. Here the CDR3 reads CASRRDRSSYEQYF. The CDR3 nucleotides read TGTGCCAGCAGGAGGGACAGGAGCTCCTACGAGCAGTACTTC.

This clone came up once. A junction end diverges from the germline sequence, so it may reflect a read error. The gene calls are TRBV6-5 and TRBJ1-1; TRBD1 agrees at 9 bases. The CDR3 is made up of 14 amino acids. Germline CDR1 is MNHEY and CDR2 is SVGAGI. Written as DNA, the CDR3 is TGTGCCAGCAATCGGGACAGGGTAAACACTGAAGCTCTCTTT. Protein product: CASNRDRVNTEALF.

This chain uses TRBV14 with TRBJ2-2; D gene unclear. CDR3 length equals 15 residues. The V end lost 2 bases, the J end lost 0 bases, and 7 bases lay between the germline ends. In germline, CDR1 is SGHDN, CDR2 FVKESK. DNA of the CDR3: TGTGCCAGCAGCCAATTCGGAGCGAACACCGGGGAGCTGTTTTTT. Translated, it gives CASSQFGANTGELFF.

The rearrangement uses TRBV21-1 and TRBJ2-5; the D call TRBD2 from the table was never checked on the DNA. TRBV21-1 is described as a pseudogene. CDR3 length: 18 amino acids. CDR3 loop: CASSKLGLAGAGQETQYF. CDR3 DNA sequence: TGTGCCAGCAGCAAACTGGGACTAGCGGGGGCCGGACAGGAGACCCAGTACTTC.

The V call is TRBV28, the J call TRBJ1-6; a possible D gene is TRBD1 (6 bases). Germline V lookup: CDR1 MDHEN, CDR2 SYDVKM. The CDR3 consists of 16 residues. With 3 bases removed from V and 7 bases from J, the gap between germline ends came to 16 bases. The CDR3 DNA reads as TGTGCCAGCAGTTTTCAGGGAGGGGGATGGAATTCACCCCTCCACTTT. The encoded protein is CASSFQGGGWNSPLHF.

The chain carries TRBV2 and TRBJ2-2, with D perhaps TRBD1 (5 bases). The CDR3 totals 17 residues. V was cut by 1 base and J by 5 bases, with 17 bases left in between. Per germline, CDR1 SNHLY and CDR2 FYNNEI. The CDR3 here is CASSEVRGAKSTGELFF. The CDR3 bases are TGTGCCAGCAGTGAAGTTAGGGGCGCTAAGTCAACCGGGGAGCTGTTTTTT.

The table lists this clone with a few counts. The chain links TRBV27 to TRBJ2-7, with D perhaps TRBD2 (5 bases). V shed 8 bases and J shed 6 bases, with 17 bases lying between them. This CDR3 region has 13 residues. The germline V gene encodes CDR1 MNHEY and CDR2 SMNVEV (reference sequence). CDR3 in DNA: TGTGCCAGCGGGATGACTAACAGTGGCGAGCAGTACTTC. Its protein product is CASGMTNSGEQYF.

J is TRBJ1-2 and V is TRBV30, with 9 bases that match TRBD1. The CDR3 is 15 residues long. Germline loops: CDR1 GTSNPN, CDR2 SVGIG (reference sequence). V gave up 0 bases and J gave up 3 bases; unmatched junction bases: 5. CDR3 sequence (DNA): TGTGCCTGGAGTGTATCGAGGACAGGGGACTATGGCTACACCTTC. Amino acids: CAWSVSRTGDYGYTF.

The chain has TRBV28 and TRBJ1-4; TRBD1 is a possible D gene (6 bases). The V end was cut by 5 bases, the J end by 4 bases, with 20 bases between. The CDR3 consists of 17 residues. From germline, CDR1 is MDHEN and CDR2 SYDVKM. The CDR3 loop reads CASSNQFRDTINEKLFF. CDR3 DNA: TGTGCCAGCAGTAATCAGTTCCGGGACACGATTAATGAAAAACTGTTTTTT.

The gene calls are TRBV6-1 and TRBJ1-2; TRBD1 matches 8 bases. V shed 6 bases, J shed 7 bases, and the junction held 7 bases outside the gene matches. The CDR3 is made up of 13 amino acids. The germline gives CDR1 MNHNS, CDR2 SASEGT. The CDR3 sequence is CASRGQGVSGYTF. CDR3 bases: TGTGCCAGCAGAGGACAGGGAGTCTCTGGCTACACCTTC.